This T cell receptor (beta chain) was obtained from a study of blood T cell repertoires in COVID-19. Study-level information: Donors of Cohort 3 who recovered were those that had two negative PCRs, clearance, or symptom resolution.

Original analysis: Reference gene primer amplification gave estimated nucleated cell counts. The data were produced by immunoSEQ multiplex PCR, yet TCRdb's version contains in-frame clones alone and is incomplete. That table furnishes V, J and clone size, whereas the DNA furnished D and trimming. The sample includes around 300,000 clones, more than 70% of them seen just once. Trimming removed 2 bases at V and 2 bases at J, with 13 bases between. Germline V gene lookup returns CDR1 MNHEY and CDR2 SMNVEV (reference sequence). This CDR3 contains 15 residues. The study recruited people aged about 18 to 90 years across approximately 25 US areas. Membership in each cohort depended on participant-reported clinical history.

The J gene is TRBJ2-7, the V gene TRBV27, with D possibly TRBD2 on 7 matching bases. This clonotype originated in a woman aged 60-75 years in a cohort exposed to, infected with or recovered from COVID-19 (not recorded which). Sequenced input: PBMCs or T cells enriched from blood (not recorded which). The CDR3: CASSLGRGGAYEQYF. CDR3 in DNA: TGTGCCAGCAGTTTAGGAAGGGGGGGGGCCTACGAGCAGTACTTC.